This T cell receptor (beta chain) was found in a study of blood T cell repertoires in COVID-19. The CDR3 loop spans 14 amino acids. Trimming took off 4 bases at V and 9 bases at J, with 16 bases between the two ends. The germline gives CDR1 MRHNA, CDR2 SNTAGT. This clone appeared a few times. Per the authors' pipeline: The assay estimated nucleated cells by amplifying reference gene primers. Only in-frame clones appear in the TCRdb table, and some are missing; sequencing was by immunoSEQ multiplex PCR. From that table come the V and J calls and clone size; the DNA was used to work out D and trimming. Found here are more than 85,000 clones, more than 80% of them singletons; the top ten hold around 1.1%.

The clonotype comes from a human donor in a cohort sampled during active COVID-19. The sample taken for sequencing was peripheral blood. V gene TRBV6-4 combines with J gene TRBJ2-1; TRBD2 might be the D (5 bases). The CDR3 DNA sequence: TGTGCCAGCAGTGCGGACTTGGTCGGACTTGAGCAGTTCTTC. It is translated as CASSADLVGLEQFF.